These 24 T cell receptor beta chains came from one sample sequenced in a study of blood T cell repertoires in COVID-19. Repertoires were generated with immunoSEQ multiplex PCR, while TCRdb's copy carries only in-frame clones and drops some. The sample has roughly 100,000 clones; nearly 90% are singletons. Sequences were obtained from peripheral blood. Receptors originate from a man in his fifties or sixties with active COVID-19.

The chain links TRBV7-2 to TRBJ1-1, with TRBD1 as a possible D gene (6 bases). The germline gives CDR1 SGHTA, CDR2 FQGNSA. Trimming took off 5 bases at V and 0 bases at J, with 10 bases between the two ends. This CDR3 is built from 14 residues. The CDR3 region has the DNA TGTGCCAGCAGCGGCAGGGGCCTGAACACTGAAGCTTTCTTT. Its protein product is CASSGRGLNTEAFF.

The CDR3 reads CASGLAIGVPGQGRETQYF. The DNA for the CDR3 is TGTGCTAGTGGTTTGGCCATAGGGGTCCCGGGACAGGGGCGAGAGACCCAGTACTTC. V usage is TRBV12-5 and J usage is TRBJ2-5, with TRBD1 matching 10 bases. Trimming took 1 base from V and 4 from J; bases not matched to a gene: 15. CDR1 and CDR2 from the germline V gene are LGHNT and FRNRAP. This CDR3 is 19 amino acids long.

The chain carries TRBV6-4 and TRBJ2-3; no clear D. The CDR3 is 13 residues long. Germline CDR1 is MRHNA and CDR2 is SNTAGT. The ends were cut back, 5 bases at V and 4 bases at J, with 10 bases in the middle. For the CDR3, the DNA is TGTGCCAGCAGTAGAAACGGAGCAGATACGCAGTATTTT. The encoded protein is CASSRNGADTQYF.

CDR3 coding DNA: TGTGCCAGCAGCTTTCAGGGGGCTGGGGCCAACGTCCTGACTTTC. Its translation: CASSFQGAGANVLTF. The chain has TRBV5-8 and TRBJ2-6; TRBD1 matches 7 bases. V gave up 2 bases and J gave up 2 bases; unmatched junction bases: 1. Germline V gene data show CDR1 as SGHTS and CDR2 as YDEGEE. The CDR3 contains 15 residues. Together with reference TRBV5-8 and TRBJ2-6, the CDR3 gives the full variable domain: EAGVTQSPTHLIKTRGQQATLRCSPISGHTSVYWYQQALGLGLQFLLWYDEGEERNRGNFPPRFSGRQFPNYSSELNVNALELEDSALYLCASSFQGAGANVLTFGAGSRLTVL.

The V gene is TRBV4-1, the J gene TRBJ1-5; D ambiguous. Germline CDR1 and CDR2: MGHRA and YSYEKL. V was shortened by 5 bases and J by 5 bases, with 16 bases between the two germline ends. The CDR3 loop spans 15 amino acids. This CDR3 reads CASSLGSERYQPQHF. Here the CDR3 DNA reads TGCGCCAGCAGCTTGGGCAGTGAACGCTATCAGCCCCAGCATTTT.

The CDR3 coding sequence is TGTGCCAGCAGCTTCAGGGGCACAGATACGCAGTATTTT. The encoded protein is CASSFRGTDTQYF. The V call is TRBV12-3 or TRBV12-4, the J call TRBJ2-3, with a weak D call TRBD1 (5 bases). Trimming left V 6 bases short and J 1 base short, with 8 bases between. This CDR3 spans 13 amino acids.

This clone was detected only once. CDR3 sequence (DNA): TGTGCCAGCAGTTTAGCGCGACGGGACGAGCAGTACTTC. Its translation is CASSLARRDEQYF. The chain couples TRBV12-3 or TRBV12-4 to TRBJ2-7; unclear D gene. The CDR3 is made up of 13 amino acids. Trimming took 0 bases from V and 5 from J, leaving 8 bases between them.

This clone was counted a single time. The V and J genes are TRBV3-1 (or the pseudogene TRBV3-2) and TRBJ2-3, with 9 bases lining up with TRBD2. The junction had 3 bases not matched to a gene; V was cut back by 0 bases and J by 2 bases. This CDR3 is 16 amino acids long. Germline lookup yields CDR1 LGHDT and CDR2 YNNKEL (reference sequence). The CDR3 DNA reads TGTGCCAGCAGCCAAGAGCGACTAGCGGACACAGATACGCAGTATTTT. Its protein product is CASSQERLADTDTQYF.

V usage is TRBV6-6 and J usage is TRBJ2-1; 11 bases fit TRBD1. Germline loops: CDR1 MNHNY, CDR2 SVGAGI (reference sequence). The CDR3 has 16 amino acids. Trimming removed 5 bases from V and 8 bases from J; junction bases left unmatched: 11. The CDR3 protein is CASSTTAGTGGYEQFF. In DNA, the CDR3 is TGTGCCAGCAGTACCACCGCCGGGACAGGGGGATATGAGCAGTTCTTC.

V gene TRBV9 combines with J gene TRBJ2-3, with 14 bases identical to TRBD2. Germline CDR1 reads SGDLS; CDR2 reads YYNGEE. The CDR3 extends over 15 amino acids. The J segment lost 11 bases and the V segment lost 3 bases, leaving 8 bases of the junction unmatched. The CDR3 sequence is CASSASGLAGGWQYF. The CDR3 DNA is TGTGCCAGCAGCGCCTCTGGACTAGCGGGGGGTTGGCAGTATTTT.

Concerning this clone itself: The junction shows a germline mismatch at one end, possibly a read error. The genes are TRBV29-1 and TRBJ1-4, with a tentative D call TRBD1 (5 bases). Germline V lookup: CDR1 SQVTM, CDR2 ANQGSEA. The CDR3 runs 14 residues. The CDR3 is CSVGEGSTSEKLFF. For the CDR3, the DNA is TGCAGCGTTGGAGAGGGGAGCACTAGTGAAAAACTGTTTTTT. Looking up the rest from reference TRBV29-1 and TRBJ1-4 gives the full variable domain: SAVISQKPSRDICQRGTSLTIQCQVDSQVTMMFWYRQQPGQSLTLIATANQGSEATYESGFVIDKFPISRPNLTFSTLTVSNMSPEDSSIYLCSVGEGSTSEKLFFGSGTQLSVL.

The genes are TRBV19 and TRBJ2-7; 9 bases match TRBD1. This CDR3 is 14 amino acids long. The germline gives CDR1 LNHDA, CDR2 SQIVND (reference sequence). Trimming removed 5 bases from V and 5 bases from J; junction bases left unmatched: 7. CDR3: CASSPPGQGNEQYF. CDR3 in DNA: TGTGCCAGTAGTCCCCCGGGACAGGGTAACGAGCAGTACTTC.

The CDR3 region is CASSSAPSRGAETQYF. For the CDR3, the DNA is TGTGCCAGCAGCTCCGCCCCATCCAGGGGGGCAGAGACCCAGTACTTC. The rearrangement links TRBV7-6 to TRBJ2-5, with D possibly being TRBD1 (7 bases). Deletions cut 4 bases from V and 4 bases from J, with 19 bases between. The CDR3 is made up of 16 amino acids. CDR1 is SGHVS, CDR2 FNYEAQ, per germline. The whole variable domain, filled in from reference TRBV7-6 and TRBJ2-5, reads GAGVSQSPRYKVTKRGQDVALRCDPISGHVSLYWYRQALGQGPEFLTYFNYEAQQDKSGLPNDRFSAERPEGSISTLTIQRTEQRDSAMYRCASSSAPSRGAETQYFGPGTRLLVL.

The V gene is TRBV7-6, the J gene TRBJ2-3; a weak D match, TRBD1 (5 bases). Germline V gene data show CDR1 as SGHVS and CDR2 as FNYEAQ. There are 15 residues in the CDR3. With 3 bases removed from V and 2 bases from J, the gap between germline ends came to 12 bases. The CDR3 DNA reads TGTGCCAGCAGCTTTACAGGTGGGGACACAGATACGCAGTATTTT. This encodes CASSFTGGDTDTQYF.

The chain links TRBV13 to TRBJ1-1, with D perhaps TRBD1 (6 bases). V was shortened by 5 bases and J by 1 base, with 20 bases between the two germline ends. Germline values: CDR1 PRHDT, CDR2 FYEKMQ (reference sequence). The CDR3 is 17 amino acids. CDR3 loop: CASSRDGTWERNTEAFF. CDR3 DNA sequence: TGTGCCAGCAGCCGGGACGGGACATGGGAGAGGAACACTGAAGCTTTCTTT. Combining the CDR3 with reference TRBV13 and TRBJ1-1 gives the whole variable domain AAGVIQSPRHLIKEKRETATLKCYPIPRHDTVYWYQQGPGQDPQFLISFYEKMQSDKGSIPDRFSAQQFSDYHSELNMSSLELGDSALYFCASSRDGTWERNTEAFFGQGTRLTVV.

CDR3 loop: CATSRAVGASGYNEQFF. The CDR3 DNA follows: TGTGCCACCAGCAGAGCGGTCGGGGCTAGCGGATACAATGAGCAGTTCTTC. The rearrangement joins TRBV15 to TRBJ2-1, with 7 bases matching TRBD2. The CDR3 totals 17 residues. Germline CDR1 LNHNV, CDR2 YYDKDF (reference sequence). Germline trimming cut 1 base from V and 4 bases from J; bases unmatched to any gene: 10.

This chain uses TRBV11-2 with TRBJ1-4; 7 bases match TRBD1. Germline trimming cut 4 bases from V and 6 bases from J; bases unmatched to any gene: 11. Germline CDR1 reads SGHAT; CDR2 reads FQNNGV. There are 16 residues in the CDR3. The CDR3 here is CASSSRQGPRDEKLFF. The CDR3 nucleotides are TGTGCCAGCAGCTCGCGACAGGGCCCGAGAGATGAAAAACTGTTTTTT.

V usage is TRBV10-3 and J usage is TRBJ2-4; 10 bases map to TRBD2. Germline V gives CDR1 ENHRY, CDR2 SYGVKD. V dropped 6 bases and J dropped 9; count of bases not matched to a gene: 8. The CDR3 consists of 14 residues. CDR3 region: CAIRSGGAPGIQYF. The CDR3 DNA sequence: TGTGCCATCAGAAGCGGGGGGGCCCCCGGCATTCAGTACTTC.

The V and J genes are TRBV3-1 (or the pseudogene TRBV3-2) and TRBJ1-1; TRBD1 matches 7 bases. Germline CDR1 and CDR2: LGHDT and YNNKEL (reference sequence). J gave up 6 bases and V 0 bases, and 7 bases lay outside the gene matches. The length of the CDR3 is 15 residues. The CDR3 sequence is CASSQEGTVVAEAFF. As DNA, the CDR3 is TGTGCCAGCAGCCAAGAGGGGACAGTAGTTGCTGAAGCTTTCTTT.

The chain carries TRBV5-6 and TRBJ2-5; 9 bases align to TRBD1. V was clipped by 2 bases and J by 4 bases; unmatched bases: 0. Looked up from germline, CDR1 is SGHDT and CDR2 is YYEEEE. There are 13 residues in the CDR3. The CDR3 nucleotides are TGTGCCAGCAGCTTACAGGGGGCAGAGACCCAGTACTTC. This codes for CASSLQGAETQYF. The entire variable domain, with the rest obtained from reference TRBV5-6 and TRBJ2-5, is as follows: DAGVTQSPTHLIKTRGQQVTLRCSPKSGHDTVSWYQQALGQGPQFIFQYYEEEERQRGNFPDRFSGHQFPNYSSELNVNALLLGDSALYLCASSLQGAETQYFGPGTRLLVL.

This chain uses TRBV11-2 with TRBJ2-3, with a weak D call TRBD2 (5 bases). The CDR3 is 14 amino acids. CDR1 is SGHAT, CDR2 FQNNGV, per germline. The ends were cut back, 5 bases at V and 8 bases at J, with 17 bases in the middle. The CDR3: CASSEAASGVTQYF. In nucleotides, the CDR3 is TGTGCCAGCAGCGAGGCCGCGTCCGGGGTTACGCAGTATTTT. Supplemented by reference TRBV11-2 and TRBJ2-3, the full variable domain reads EAGVAQSPRYKIIEKRQSVAFWCNPISGHATLYWYQQILGQGPKLLIQFQNNGVVDDSQLPKDRFSAERLKGVDSTLKIQPAKLEDSAVYLCASSEAASGVTQYFGPGTRLTVL.

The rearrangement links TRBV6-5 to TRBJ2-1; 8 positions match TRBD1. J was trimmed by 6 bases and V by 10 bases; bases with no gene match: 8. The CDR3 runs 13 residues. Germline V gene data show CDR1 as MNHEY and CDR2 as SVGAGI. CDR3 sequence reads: CAITGGPFNEQFF. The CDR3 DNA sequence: TGTGCCATAACAGGGGGGCCCTTCAATGAGCAGTTCTTC.

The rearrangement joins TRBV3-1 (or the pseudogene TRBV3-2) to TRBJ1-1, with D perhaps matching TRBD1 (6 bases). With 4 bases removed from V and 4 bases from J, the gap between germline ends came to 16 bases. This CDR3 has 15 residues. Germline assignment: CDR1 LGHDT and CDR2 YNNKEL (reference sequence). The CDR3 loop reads CASSPSHRVGTEAFF. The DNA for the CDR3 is TGTGCCAGCAGCCCGAGCCACAGGGTGGGCACTGAAGCTTTCTTT.

CDR3 sequence (DNA): TGTGCCAGCAGCTCCCTAGCGGGGGGGAGCACAGATACGCAGTATTTT. Translation: CASSSLAGGSTDTQYF. The chain carries TRBV7-9 and TRBJ2-3; TRBD2 matches 12 bases. CDR3 size: 16 residues. The ends lost 4 bases at V and 0 bases at J; junction bases unmatched: 2. Germline CDR1 is SEHNR and CDR2 is FQNEAQ (reference sequence).